The subject of this entry is one T cell receptor beta chain. Its specificity is not known. The sample is drawn from a study of CD8+CD57+ T cells in acquired aplastic anemia. Across the whole study: When averaged, DNA from sorted CD4+ and CD8+ cells came to approximately 3.2 ug. General study findings and limits: Patients had roughly 31 CD8+ CDR3 sequences in common with controls (the shared set). With respect to CD8+ Simpson's diversity, patients and controls did not differ significantly.

The germline gives CDR1 SGHDT, CDR2 YYEEEE. The CDR3 extends over 12 amino acids. V dropped 4 bases and J dropped 0 bases, with 4 bases sitting between them. Genomic DNA templated the TCR beta VDJ and CDR3 profiling. Via MiXCR, TCRdb re-called the reads, giving one row per CDR3 protein. The table has 150,000 to 200,000 distinct CDR3 sequences, 64% seen once. This TCR came from a human donor with severe aplastic anemia or a healthy control (not recorded which). Material: sorted CD4+, CD8+, or CD8+CD57+ T cells (not recorded which) from PBMCs. The chain couples TRBV5-6 to TRBJ1-2; no reliable D call. Here the CDR3 reads CASSGANYGYTF. CDR3 in DNA: TGTGCCAGCAGCGGGGCTAACTATGGCTACACCTTC.